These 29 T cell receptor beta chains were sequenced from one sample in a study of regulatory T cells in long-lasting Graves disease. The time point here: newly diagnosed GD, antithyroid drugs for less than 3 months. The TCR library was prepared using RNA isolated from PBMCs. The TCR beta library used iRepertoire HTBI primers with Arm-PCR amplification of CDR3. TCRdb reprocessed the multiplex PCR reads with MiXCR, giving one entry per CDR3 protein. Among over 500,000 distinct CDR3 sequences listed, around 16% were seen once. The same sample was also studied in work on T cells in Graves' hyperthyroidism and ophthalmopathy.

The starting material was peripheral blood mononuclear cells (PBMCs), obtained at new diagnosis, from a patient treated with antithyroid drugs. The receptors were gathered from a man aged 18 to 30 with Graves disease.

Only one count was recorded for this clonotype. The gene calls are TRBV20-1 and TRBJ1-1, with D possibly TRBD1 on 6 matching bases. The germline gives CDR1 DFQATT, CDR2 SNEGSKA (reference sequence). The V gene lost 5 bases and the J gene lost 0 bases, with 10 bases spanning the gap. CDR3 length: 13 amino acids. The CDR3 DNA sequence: TGCAGTGCTGGGGGGCAGGTGAACACTGAAGCTTTCTTT. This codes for CSAGGQVNTEAFF.

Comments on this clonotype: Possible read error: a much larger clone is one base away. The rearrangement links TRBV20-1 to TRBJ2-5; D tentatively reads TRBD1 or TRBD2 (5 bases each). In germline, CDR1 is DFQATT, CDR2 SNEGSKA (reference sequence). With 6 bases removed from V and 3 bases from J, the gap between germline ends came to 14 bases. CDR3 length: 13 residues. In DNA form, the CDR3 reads TGCAGTGCCCAGGCAGGGAGCAAAGAGACCCAGTACTTC. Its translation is CSAQAGSKETQYF.

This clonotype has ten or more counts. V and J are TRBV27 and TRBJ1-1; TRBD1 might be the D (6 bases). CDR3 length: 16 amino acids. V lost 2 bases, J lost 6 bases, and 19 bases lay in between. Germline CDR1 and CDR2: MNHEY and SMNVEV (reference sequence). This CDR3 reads CASSLGGVGGVAEAFF. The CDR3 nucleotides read TGTGCCAGCAGTTTAGGGGGAGTAGGGGGTGTCGCTGAAGCTTTCTTT.

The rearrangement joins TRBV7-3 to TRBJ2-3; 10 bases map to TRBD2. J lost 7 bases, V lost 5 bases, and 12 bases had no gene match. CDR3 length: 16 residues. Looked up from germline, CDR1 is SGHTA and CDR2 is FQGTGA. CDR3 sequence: CASSALSGREGNTQYF. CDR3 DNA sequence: TGTGCCAGCAGCGCCCTGAGCGGGAGGGAGGGTAATACGCAGTATTTT.

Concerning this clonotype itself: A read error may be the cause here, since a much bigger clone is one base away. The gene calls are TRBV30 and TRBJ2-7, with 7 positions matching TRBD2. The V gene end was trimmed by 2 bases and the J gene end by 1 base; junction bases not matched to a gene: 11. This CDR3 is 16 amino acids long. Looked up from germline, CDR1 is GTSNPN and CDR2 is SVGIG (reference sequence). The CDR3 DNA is TGTGCCTGGAGTTTTAGACGCGGGAGAAGGTCCTACGAGCAGTACTTC. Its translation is CAWSFRRGRRSYEQYF.

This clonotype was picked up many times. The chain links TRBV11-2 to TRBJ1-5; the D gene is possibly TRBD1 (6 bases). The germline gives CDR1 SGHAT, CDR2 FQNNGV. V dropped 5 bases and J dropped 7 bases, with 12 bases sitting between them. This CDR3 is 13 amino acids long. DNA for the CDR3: TGTGCCAGCAGCCGCGGTGGGGGCCAGCCCCAGCATTTT. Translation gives CASSRGGGQPQHF.

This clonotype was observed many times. CDR3 nucleotide sequence: TGTGCCAGCAGTTTACACAGGCGCGGCCATTATCAGCCCCAGCATTTT. This gives the protein CASSLHRRGHYQPQHF. This sequence joins TRBV12-3 or TRBV12-4 and TRBJ1-5, with a possible D match to TRBD1 (5 bases). V dropped 2 bases and J dropped 5 bases, with 16 bases sitting between them. This CDR3 region has 16 residues.

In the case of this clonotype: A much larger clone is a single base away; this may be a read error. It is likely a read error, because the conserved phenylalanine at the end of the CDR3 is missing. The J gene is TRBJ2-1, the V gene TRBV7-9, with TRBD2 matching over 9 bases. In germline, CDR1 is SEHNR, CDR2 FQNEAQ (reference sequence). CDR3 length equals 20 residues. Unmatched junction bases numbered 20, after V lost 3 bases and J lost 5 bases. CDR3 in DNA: TGTGCCAGCAGCTTTTGGACTAAGCGGGAGGTCTTGGCGTCTGACAATGAGCAGTTCATC. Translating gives CASSFWTKREVLASDNEQFI.

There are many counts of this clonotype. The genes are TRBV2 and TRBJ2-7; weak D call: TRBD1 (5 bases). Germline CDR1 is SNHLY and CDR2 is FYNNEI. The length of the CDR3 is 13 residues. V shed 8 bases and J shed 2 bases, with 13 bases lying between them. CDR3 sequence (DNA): TGTGCCAGCGCTGACAGTGTCCCCTACGAGCAGTACTTC. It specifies CASADSVPYEQYF.

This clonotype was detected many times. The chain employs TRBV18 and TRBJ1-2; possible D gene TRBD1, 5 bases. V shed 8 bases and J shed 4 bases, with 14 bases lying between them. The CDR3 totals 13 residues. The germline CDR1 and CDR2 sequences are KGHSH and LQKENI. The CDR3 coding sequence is TGTGCCAGCAGCCCGGGACGGAGCTATGGCTACACCTTC. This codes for CASSPGRSYGYTF. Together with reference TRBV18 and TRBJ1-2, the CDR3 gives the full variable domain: NAGVMQNPRHLVRRRGQEARLRCSPMKGHSHVYWYRQLPEEGLKFMVYLQKENIIDESGMPKERFSAEFPKEGPSILRIQQVVRGDSAAYFCASSPGRSYGYTFGSGTRLTVV.

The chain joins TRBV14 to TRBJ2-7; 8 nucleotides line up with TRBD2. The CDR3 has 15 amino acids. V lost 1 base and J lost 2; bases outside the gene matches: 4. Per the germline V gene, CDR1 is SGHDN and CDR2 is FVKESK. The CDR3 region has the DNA TGTGCCAGCAGCCAAGTCGCGGGAGGAACCTACGAGCAGTACTTC. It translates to CASSQVAGGTYEQYF.

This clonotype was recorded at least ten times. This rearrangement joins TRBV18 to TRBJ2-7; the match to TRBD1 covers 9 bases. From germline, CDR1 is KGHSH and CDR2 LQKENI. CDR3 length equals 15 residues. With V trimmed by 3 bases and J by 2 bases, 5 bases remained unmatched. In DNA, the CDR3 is TGTGCCAGCTCACCCTCCGGGACAGGGACCTACGAGCAGTACTTC. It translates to CASSPSGTGTYEQYF.

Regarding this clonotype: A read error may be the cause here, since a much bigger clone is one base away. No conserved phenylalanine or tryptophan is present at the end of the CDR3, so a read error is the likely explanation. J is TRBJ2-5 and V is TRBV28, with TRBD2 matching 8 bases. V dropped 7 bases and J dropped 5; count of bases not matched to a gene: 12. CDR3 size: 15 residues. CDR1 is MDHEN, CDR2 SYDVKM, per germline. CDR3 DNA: TGTGCCAGCATAAACGGGAGGGCCTGGGGGGAGACCCAGTACTCC. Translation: CASINGRAWGETQYS.

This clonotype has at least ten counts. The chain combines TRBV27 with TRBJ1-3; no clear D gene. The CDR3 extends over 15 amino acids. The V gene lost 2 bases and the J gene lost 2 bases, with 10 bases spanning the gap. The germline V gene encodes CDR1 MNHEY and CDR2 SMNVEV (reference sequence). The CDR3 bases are TGTGCCAGCAGTTTACAGAATCATCCTGGAAACACCATATATTTT. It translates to CASSLQNHPGNTIYF.

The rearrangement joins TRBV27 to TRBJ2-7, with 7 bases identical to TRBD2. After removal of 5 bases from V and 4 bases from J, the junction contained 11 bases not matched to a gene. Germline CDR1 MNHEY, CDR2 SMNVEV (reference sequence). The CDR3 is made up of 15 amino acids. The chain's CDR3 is CASSPRALAEYEQYF. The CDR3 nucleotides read TGTGCCAGCAGTCCCCGGGCCCTAGCGGAGTACGAGCAGTACTTC.

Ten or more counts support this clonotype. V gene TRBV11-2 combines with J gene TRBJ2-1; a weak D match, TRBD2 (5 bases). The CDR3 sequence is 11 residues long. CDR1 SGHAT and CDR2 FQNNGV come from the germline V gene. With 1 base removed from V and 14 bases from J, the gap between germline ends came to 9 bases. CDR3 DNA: TGTGCCAGCAGCTTAGGTTTGAGGGAGTTCTTC. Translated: CASSLGLREFF.

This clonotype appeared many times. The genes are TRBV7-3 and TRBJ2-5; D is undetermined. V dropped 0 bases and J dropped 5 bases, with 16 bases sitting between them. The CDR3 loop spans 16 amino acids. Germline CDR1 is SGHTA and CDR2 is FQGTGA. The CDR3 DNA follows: TGTGCCAGCAGCTTAACCCCAGGCACAGTAAACGAGACCCAGTACTTC. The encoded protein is CASSLTPGTVNETQYF. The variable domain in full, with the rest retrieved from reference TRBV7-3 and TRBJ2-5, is GAGVSQTPSNKVTEKGKYVELRCDPISGHTALYWYRQSLGQGPEFLIYFQGTGAADDSGLPNDRFFAVRPEGSVSTLKIQRTERGDSAVYLCASSLTPGTVNETQYFGPGTRLLVL.

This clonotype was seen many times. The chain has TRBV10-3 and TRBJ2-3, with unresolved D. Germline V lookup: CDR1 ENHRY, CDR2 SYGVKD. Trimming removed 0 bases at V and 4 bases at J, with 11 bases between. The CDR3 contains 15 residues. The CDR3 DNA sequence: TGTGCCATCAGTGAGTCGAGTAAGGTCGCAGATACGCAGTATTTT. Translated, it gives CAISESSKVADTQYF.

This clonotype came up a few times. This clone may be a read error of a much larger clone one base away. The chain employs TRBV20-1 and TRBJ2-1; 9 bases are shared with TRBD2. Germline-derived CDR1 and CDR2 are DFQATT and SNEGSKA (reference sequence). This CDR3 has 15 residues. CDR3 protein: CSARDGSSGTAEQSF. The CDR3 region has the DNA TGCAGTGCTAGAGATGGGTCTAGCGGGACGGCTGAGCAGTCCTTC.

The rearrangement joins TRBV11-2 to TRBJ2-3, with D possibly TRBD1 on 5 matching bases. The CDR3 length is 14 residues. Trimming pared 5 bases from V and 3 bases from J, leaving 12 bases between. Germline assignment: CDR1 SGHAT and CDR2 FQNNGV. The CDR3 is CASSQGPVTDTQYF. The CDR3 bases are TGTGCCAGCAGCCAGGGCCCGGTTACAGATACGCAGTATTTT.

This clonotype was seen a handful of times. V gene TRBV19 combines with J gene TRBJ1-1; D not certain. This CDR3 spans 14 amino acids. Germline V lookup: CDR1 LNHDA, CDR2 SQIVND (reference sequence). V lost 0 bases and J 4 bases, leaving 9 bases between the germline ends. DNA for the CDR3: TGTGCCAGTAGTATAGACCCGACCTTCACTGAAGCTTTCTTT. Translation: CASSIDPTFTEAFF. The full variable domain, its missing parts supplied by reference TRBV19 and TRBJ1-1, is DGGITQSPKYLFRKEGQNVTLSCEQNLNHDAMYWYRQDPGQGLRLIYYSQIVNDFQKGDIAEGYSVSREKKESFPLTVTSAQKNPTAFYLCASSIDPTFTEAFFGQGTRLTVV.

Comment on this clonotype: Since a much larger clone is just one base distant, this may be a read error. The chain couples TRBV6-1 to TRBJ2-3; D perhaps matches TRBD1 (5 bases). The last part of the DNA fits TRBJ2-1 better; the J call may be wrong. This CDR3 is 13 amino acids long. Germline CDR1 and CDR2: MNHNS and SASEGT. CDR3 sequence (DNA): TGTGCCAGCAGTGAGGACACCTACAATAAGCAGTTCTTC. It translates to CASSEDTYNKQFF.

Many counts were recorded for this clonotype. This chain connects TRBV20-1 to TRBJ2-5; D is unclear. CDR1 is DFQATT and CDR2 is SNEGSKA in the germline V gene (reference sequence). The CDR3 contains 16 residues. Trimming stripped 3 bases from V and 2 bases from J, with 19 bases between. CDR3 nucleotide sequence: TGCAGTGCTAGTCCCCAGTCATTGGCGGCGCAAGAGACCCAGTACTTC. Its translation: CSASPQSLAAQETQYF.

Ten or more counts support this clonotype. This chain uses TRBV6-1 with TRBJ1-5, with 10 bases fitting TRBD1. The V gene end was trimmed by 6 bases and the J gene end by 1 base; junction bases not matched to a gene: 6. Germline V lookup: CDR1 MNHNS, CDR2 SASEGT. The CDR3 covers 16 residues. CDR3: CASRKGQGPSNQPQHF. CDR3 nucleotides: TGTGCCAGCAGGAAGGGACAGGGGCCCAGCAATCAGCCCCAGCATTTT.

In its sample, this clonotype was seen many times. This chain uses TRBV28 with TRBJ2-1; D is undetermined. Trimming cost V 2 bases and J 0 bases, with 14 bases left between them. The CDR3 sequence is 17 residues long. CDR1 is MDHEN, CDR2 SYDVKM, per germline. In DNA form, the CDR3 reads TGTGCCAGCAGTTTAATCGGTTTCGCGGACTCCTACAATGAGCAGTTCTTC. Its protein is CASSLIGFADSYNEQFF.

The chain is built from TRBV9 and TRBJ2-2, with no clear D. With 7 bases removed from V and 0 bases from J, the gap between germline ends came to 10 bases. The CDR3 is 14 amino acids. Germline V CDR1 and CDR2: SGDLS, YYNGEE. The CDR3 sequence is CASGGHTNTGELFF. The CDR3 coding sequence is TGTGCCAGCGGCGGCCACACGAACACCGGGGAGCTGTTTTTT.

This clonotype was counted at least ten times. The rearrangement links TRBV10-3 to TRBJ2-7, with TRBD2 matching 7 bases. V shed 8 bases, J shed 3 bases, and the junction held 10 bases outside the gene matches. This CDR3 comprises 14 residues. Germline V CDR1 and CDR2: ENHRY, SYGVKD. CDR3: CAISTSVANYEQYF. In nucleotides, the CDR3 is TGTGCCATCTCAACTAGCGTGGCAAACTACGAGCAGTACTTC.

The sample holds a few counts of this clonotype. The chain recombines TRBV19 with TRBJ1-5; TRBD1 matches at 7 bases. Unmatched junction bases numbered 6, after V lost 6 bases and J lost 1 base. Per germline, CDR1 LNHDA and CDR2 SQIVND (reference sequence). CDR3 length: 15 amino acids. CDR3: CASSFTGVSNQPQHF. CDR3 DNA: TGTGCCAGTAGCTTCACAGGGGTGAGCAATCAGCCCCAGCATTTT.

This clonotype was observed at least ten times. This CDR3 is CASSYLLLPAGELFF. CDR3 nucleotide sequence: TGTGCCAGCAGTTACCTTCTACTGCCGGCCGGGGAGCTGTTTTTT. The rearrangement links TRBV6-2 or TRBV6-3 to TRBJ2-2; D call uncertain. Germline V CDR1 and CDR2: MNHEY, SVGEGT. The CDR3 consists of 15 residues. V lost 2 bases, J lost 6 bases, and 13 bases lay in between.